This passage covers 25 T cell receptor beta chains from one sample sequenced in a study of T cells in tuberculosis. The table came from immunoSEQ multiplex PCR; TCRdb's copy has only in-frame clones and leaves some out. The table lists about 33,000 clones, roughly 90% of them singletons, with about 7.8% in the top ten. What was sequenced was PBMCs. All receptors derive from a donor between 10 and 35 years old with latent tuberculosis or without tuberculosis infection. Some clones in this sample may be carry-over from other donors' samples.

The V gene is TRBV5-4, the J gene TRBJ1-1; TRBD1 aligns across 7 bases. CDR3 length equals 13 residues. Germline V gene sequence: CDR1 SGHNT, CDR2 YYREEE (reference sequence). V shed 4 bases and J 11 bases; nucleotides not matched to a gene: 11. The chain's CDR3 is CASSRQDRVEAFF. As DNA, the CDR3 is TGTGCCAGCAGCCGCCAAGACAGGGTGGAGGCTTTCTTT.

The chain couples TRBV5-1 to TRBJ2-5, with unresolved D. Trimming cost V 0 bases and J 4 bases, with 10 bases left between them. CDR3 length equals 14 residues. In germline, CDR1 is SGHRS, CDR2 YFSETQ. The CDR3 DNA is TGCGCCAGCAGCTTGGGACATACTGGAGAGACCCAGTACTTC. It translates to CASSLGHTGETQYF.

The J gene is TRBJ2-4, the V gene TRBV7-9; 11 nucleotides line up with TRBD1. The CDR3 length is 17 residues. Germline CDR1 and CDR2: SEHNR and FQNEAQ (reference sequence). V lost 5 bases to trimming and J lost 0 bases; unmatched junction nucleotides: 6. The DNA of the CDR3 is TGTGCCAGCAGCAGAGGGGACAGGGGGGGAGCCAAAAACATTCAGTACTTC. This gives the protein CASSRGDRGGAKNIQYF.

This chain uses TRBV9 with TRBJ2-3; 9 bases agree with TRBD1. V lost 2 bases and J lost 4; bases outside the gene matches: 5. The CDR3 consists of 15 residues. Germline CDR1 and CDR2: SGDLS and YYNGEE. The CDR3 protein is CASSVETGGPDTQYF. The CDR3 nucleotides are TGTGCCAGCAGCGTTGAAACAGGGGGCCCAGATACGCAGTATTTT.

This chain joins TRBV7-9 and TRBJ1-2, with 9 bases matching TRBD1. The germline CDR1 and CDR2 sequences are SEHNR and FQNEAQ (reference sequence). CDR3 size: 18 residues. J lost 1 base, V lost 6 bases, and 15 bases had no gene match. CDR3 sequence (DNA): TGTGCCAGCAGTTTGCCGCGTCCCGGACAGGGGCGTAACTATGGCTACACCTTC. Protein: CASSLPRPGQGRNYGYTF.

The CDR3 here is CASNHGGTNYGYTF. CDR3 DNA sequence: TGTGCCAGCAACCATGGAGGGACTAACTATGGCTACACCTTC. The V call is TRBV9, the J call TRBJ1-2; D is unclear. The V gene's germline CDR1 is SGDLS and CDR2 YYNGEE. The CDR3 has 14 amino acids. V lost 6 bases to trimming and J lost 0 bases, with 12 bases between them.

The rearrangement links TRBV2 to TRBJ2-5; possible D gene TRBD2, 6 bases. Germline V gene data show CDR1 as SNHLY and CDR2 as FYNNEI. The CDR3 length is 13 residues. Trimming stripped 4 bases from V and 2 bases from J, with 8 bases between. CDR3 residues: CASSARGQETQYF. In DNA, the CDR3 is TGTGCCAGCAGTGCCCGGGGGCAAGAGACCCAGTACTTC.

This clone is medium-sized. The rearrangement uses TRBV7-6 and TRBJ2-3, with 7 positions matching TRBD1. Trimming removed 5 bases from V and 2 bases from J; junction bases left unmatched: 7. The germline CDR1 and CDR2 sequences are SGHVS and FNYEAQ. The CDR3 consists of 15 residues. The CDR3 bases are TGTGCCAGCAGCCCTGGACAGGAGTTCACAGATACGCAGTATTTT. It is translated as CASSPGQEFTDTQYF.

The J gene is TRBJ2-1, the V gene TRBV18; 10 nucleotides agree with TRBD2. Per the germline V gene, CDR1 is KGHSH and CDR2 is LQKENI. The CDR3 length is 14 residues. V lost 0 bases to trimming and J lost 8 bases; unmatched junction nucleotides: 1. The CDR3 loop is CASSPPGTSDEQFF. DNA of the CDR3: TGTGCCAGCTCACCACCCGGGACTAGCGATGAGCAGTTCTTC.

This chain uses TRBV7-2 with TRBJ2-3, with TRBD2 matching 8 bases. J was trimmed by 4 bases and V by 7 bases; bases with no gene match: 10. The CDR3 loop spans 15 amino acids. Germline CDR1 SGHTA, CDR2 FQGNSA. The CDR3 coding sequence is TGTGCCAGCATACCAACAGCGGGAGTCCCAGATACGCAGTATTTT. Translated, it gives CASIPTAGVPDTQYF.

The CDR3 loop reads CATSRGTGGISTF. As DNA, the CDR3 is TGTGCCACCAGCAGAGGGACAGGGGGCATCTCCACCTTC. The chain employs TRBV15 and TRBJ1-2; 11 bases match TRBD1. In germline, CDR1 is LNHNV, CDR2 YYDKDF (reference sequence). V trimming: 1 base; J trimming: 13 bases; junction bases outside the gene matches: 5. The CDR3 is 13 amino acids.

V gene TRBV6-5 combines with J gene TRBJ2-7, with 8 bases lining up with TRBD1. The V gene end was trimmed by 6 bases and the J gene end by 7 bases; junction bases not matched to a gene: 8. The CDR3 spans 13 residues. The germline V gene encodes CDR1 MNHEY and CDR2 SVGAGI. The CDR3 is CASSLDRVKEQYF. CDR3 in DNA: TGTGCCAGCAGCTTGGACAGGGTCAAGGAGCAGTACTTC.

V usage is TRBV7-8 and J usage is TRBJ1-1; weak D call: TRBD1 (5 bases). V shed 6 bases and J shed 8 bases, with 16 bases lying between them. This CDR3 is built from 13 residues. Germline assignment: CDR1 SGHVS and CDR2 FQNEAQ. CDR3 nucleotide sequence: TGTGCCAGCAGTCCACCGGGACTAAGGGAAGCTTTCTTT. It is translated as CASSPPGLREAFF.

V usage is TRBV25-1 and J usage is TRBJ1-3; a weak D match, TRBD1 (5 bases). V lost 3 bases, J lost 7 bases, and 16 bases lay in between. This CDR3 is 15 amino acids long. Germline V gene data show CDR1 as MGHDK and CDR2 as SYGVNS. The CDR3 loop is CASSDSGGYRNTIYF. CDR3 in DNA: TGTGCCAGCAGTGATTCCGGGGGTTATAGGAACACCATATATTTT.

For the CDR3, the DNA is TGCGCCAGCAGCTCGAGCGGAAGCACAGATACGCAGTATTTT. It codes for CASSSSGSTDTQYF. The chain couples TRBV5-1 to TRBJ2-3, with D maybe TRBD2 (5 bases). V was pared by 3 bases and J by 0 bases, with 8 bases between. Germline V CDR1 and CDR2: SGHRS, YFSETQ. The CDR3 extends over 14 amino acids.

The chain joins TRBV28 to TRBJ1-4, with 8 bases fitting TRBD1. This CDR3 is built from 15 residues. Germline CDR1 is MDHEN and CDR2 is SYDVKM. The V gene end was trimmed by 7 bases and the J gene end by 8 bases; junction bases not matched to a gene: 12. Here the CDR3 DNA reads TGTGCCAGCACCCCCCCGGACAGGGTTGGGGAAAAACTGTTTTTT. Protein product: CASTPPDRVGEKLFF.

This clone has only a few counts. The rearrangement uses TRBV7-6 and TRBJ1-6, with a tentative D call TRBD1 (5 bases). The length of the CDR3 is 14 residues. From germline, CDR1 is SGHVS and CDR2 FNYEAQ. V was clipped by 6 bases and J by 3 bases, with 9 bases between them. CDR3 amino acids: CASRKGIYNSPLHF. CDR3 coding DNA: TGTGCCAGCAGAAAGGGGATCTATAATTCACCCCTCCACTTT.

The CDR3 protein is CASRSPTSGRFNEQFF. Written as DNA, the CDR3 is TGTGCCAGCAGGTCTCCTACTAGCGGGAGGTTCAATGAGCAGTTCTTC. The genes are TRBV27 and TRBJ2-1; TRBD2 matches at 12 bases. The CDR3 runs to 16 residues. V was clipped by 6 bases and J by 6 bases; unmatched bases: 9. Germline CDR1 is MNHEY and CDR2 is SMNVEV (reference sequence).

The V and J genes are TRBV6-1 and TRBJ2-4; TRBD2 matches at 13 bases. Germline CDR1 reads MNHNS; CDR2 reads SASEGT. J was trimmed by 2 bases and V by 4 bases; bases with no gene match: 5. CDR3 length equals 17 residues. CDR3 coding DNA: TGTGCCAGCAGTGGGACTAGCGGGAGAGAGACCAAAAACATTCAGTACTTC. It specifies CASSGTSGRETKNIQYF.

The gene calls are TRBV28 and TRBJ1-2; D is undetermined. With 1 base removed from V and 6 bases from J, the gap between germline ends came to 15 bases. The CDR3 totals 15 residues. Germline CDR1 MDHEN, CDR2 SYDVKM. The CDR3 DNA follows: TGTGCCAGCAGTTTATCAGTTCTCGGAGGAGATGGCTACACCTTC. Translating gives CASSLSVLGGDGYTF.

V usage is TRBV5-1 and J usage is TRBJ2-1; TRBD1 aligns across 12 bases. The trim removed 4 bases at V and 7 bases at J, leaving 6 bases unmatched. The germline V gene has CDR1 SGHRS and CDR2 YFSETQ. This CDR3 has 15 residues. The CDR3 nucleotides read TGCGCCAGCAGCCCCGGGACAGGGGGCGGAAATGAGCAGTTCTTC. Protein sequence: CASSPGTGGGNEQFF.

This CDR3 is CASSLYEETTDEQYF. Here the CDR3 DNA reads TGTGCCAGCAGTTTATATGAGGAGACGACCGACGAGCAGTACTTC. The chain has TRBV27 and TRBJ2-7; D unresolved. The CDR3 is made up of 15 amino acids. Trimming took 1 base from V and 5 from J, leaving 15 bases between them. CDR1 is MNHEY, CDR2 SMNVEV, per germline (reference sequence).

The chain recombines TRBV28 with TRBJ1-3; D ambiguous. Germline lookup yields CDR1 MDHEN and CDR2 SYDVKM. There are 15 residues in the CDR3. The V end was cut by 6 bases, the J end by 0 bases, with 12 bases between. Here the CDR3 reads CASSPGEFSGNTIYF. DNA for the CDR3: TGTGCCAGCAGCCCCGGGGAATTCTCTGGAAACACCATATATTTT.

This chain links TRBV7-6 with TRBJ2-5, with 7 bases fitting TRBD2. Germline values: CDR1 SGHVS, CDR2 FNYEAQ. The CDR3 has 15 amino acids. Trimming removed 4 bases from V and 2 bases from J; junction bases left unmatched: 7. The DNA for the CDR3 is TGTGCCAGCAGCTCGGAAATGGGAGGGCAAGAGACCCAGTACTTC. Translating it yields CASSSEMGGQETQYF.

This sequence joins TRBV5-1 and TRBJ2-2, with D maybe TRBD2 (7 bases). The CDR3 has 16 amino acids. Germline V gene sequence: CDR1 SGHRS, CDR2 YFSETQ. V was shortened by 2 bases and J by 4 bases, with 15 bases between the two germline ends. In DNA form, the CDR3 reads TGCGCCAGCAGCTTTCAGGCGGGGGCCCCCACCGGGGAGCTGTTTTTT. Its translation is CASSFQAGAPTGELFF.